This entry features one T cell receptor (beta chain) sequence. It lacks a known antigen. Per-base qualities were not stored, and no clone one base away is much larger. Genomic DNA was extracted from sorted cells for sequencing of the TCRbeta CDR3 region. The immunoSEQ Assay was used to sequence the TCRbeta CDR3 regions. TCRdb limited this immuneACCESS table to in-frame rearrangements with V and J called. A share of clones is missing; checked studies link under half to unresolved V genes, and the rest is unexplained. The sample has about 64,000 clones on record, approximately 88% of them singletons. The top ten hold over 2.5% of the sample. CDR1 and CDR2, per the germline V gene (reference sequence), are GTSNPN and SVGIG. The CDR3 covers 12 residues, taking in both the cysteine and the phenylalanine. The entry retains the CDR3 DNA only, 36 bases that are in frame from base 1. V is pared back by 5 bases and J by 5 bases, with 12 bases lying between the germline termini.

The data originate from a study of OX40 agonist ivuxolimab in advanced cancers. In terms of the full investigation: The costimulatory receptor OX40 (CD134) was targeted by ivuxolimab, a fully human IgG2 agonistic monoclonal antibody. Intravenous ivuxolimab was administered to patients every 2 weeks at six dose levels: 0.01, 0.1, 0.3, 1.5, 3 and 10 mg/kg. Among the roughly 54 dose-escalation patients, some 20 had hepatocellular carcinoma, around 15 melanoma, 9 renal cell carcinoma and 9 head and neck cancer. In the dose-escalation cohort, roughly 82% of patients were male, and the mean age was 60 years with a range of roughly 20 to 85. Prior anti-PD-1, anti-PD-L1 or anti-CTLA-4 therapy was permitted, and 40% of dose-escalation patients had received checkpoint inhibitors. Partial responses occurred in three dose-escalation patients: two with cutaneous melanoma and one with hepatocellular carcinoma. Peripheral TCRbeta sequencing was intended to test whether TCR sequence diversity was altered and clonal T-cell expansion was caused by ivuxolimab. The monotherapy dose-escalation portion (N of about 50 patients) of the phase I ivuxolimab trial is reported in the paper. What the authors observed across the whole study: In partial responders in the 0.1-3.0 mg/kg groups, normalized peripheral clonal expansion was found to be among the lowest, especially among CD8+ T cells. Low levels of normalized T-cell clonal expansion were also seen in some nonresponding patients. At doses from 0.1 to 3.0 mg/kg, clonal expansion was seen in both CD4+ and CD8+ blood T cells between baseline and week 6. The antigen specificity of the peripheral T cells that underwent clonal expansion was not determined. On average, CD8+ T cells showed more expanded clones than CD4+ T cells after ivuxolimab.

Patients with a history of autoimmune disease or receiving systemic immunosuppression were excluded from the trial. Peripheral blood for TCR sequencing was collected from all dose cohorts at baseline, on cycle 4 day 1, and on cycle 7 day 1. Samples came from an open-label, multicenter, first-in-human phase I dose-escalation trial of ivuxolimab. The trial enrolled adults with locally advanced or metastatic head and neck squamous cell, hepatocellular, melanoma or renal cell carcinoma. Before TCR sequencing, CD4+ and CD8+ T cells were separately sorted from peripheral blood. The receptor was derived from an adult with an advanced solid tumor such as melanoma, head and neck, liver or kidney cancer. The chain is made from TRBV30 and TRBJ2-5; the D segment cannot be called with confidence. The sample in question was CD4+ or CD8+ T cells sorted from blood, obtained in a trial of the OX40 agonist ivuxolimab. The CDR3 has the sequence CAWAGYRETQYF. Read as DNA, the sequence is TGTGCCTGGGCTGGGTACCGGGAGACCCAGTACTTC.